The entry below gives a single T cell receptor beta chain sequence along with its context. The antigen remains unidentified. The record originates from a study of monozygotic twins with inflammatory bowel disease. This CDR3 comprises 11 residues. CDR1 and CDR2 from the germline V gene are GTSNPN and SVGIG (reference sequence). Per sample, reverse transcription was split into eight reactions. UMIs with a 6-nucleotide sample barcode were added by template switching. Following a re-call of the 5' RACE reads, TCRdb has one entry per CDR3 protein and lacks DNA. The sample totals about 160,000 distinct CDR3 sequences; its top ten clones hold approximately 7%. Overall study results and limits: Added variability in patient repertoires may stem from differing immunosuppressive treatments.

The clonotype originates from a human donor with ulcerative colitis or Crohn's disease, or a healthy co-twin of an affected twin (not recorded which). The sample taken for sequencing was blood. V is TRBV30 and J is TRBJ1-1. CDR3 in amino acids: CAWSPVTEAFF.